This T cell receptor beta chain comes out of a study of early T cells in non-severe SARS-CoV-2 infection. Germline lookup yields CDR1 SGHRS and CDR2 YFSETQ. This CDR3 has 13 amino acids. Trimming removed 5 bases from V and 8 bases from J, with 14 bases in between. As part of library construction, unique molecular identifiers were attached to individual cDNA molecules. Using its own MiXCR run on the 5' RACE reads, TCRdb lists one record per CDR3 protein. The data show under 85,000 distinct CDR3 sequences, approximately 12% seen once. The receptor comes from an adult who was a healthcare worker with PCR-confirmed SARS-CoV-2 infection or an uninfected control (not recorded which). The sequencing input was whole blood. This rearrangement joins TRBV5-1 to TRBJ2-1; D gene uncertain. The CDR3 region is CASSDLGDYEQFF. CDR3 nucleotides: TGCGCCAGCAGTGATCTCGGCGACTATGAGCAGTTCTTC.